Presented here are 11 T cell receptor beta chains from one specimen sequenced in a study of control samples from healthy donors and cancer patients (dated by TCRdb to the early 2020s). Receptors were amplified or captured by the immunoSEQ multiplex PCR assay. TCRdb's version of the immuneACCESS table is confined to in-frame rearrangements and falls short of the full clone set. An unresolved V gene accounts for under half of the shortfall where checked; the remainder is of unknown origin. The table for this sample lists some 120,000 clones; roughly nine tenths of them were counted only once. The ten largest clonotypes hold around 40% of the sample. Sequencing was performed on blood. These receptors were taken from a man aged 50-59 years in good health.

V usage is TRBV6-5 and J usage is TRBJ2-7; weak D call: TRBD1 (6 bases). This CDR3 has 15 amino acids. Germline CDR1 reads MNHEY; CDR2 reads SVGAGI. V was pared by 0 bases and J by 4 bases, with 13 bases between. CDR3 protein: CASSYSSQGSYEQYF. The CDR3 DNA sequence: TGTGCCAGCAGTTACTCTAGTCAGGGGTCATACGAGCAGTACTTC.

The chain couples TRBV5-5 to TRBJ1-2; D remains unclear. The CDR3 covers 14 residues. The V end lost 6 bases, the J end lost 6 bases, and 18 bases lay between the germline ends. The germline gives CDR1 SGHKS, CDR2 YYEKEE (reference sequence). The CDR3 DNA reads TGTGCCAGCATCGGACGGGGAAGGAAGAATGGCTACACCTTC. Protein sequence: CASIGRGRKNGYTF.

This rearrangement joins TRBV6-5 to TRBJ2-1; 8 bases are shared with TRBD1. Looked up from germline, CDR1 is MNHEY and CDR2 is SVGAGI. This CDR3 region has 15 residues. V was clipped by 11 bases and J by 7 bases; unmatched bases: 16. The CDR3 DNA reads TGTGCCTCAATCGCCGTCGACAGGGGTAGGAATGAGCAGTTCTTC. This encodes CASIAVDRGRNEQFF.

The CDR3 loop reads CASSQGVLYEQYF. The CDR3 nucleotides read TGCGCCAGCAGCCAAGGGGTGCTATACGAGCAGTACTTC. The rearrangement links TRBV4-1 to TRBJ2-7; no clear D gene. Per germline, CDR1 MGHRA and CDR2 YSYEKL. V dropped 1 base and J dropped 4 bases, with 8 bases sitting between them. This CDR3 has 13 residues.

This clone was recorded once. V usage is TRBV5-4 and J usage is TRBJ1-6; D is perhaps TRBD1 (6 bases). There are 15 residues in the CDR3. V was trimmed by 1 base and J by 8 bases, leaving 13 bases between them. The V gene's germline CDR1 is SGHNT and CDR2 YYREEE (reference sequence). As DNA, the CDR3 is TGTGCCAGCAGCTTGAAGGGGGGCAGGGATTCACCCCTCCACTTT. It yields the protein CASSLKGGRDSPLHF.

This chain uses TRBV11-2 with TRBJ1-2, with D hard to call. V was trimmed by 0 bases and J by 4 bases, leaving 12 bases between them. There are 15 residues in the CDR3. Germline assignment: CDR1 SGHAT and CDR2 FQNNGV. The CDR3 nucleotides read TGTGCCAGCAGCTTAGATGGGCAGCCCGGCTATGGCTACACCTTC. Amino acids: CASSLDGQPGYGYTF.

The V call is TRBV1, the J call TRBJ1-2; TRBD1, as called in the table, went unchecked against the DNA. TRBV1 is classified as a pseudogene. This CDR3 contains 15 residues. The CDR3: CTSSQDLDNNYGYTF. The CDR3 DNA follows: TGCACCAGCAGCCAAGATTTAGACAATAACTATGGCTACACCTTC.

This chain joins TRBV5-1 and TRBJ2-1; no clear D. The CDR3 is made up of 12 amino acids. V dropped 0 bases and J dropped 7 bases, with 5 bases sitting between them. The germline CDR1 and CDR2 sequences are SGHRS and YFSETQ. The CDR3 DNA follows: TGCGCCAGCAGCTTGGAACAGAATGAGCAGTTCTTC. Encoded protein: CASSLEQNEQFF. The variable domain in full, with the rest retrieved from reference TRBV5-1 and TRBJ2-1, is KAGVTQTPRYLIKTRGQQVTLSCSPISGHRSVSWYQQTPGQGLQFLFEYFSETQRNKGNFPGRFSGRQFSNSRSEMNVSTLELGDSALYLCASSLEQNEQFFGPGTRLTVL.

The chain couples TRBV19 to TRBJ1-2; D unclear. The V gene's germline CDR1 is LNHDA and CDR2 SQIVND (reference sequence). V lost 3 bases and J 3 bases, leaving 8 bases between the germline ends. The CDR3 totals 13 residues. The CDR3 DNA follows: TGTGCCAGTAGTATCGGTAGGGACTATGGCTACACCTTC. It is translated as CASSIGRDYGYTF.

The genes are TRBV6-4 and TRBJ1-4; 7 bases are shared with TRBD1. In germline, CDR1 is MRHNA, CDR2 SNTAGT. V trimming: 4 bases; J trimming: 11 bases; junction bases outside the gene matches: 7. The CDR3 covers 13 residues. The CDR3 here is CASSAEDREKLFF. CDR3 DNA: TGTGCCAGCAGTGCCGAAGACAGGGAGAAACTGTTTTTT.

The chain combines TRBV14 with TRBJ1-2, with D unresolved. CDR1 is SGHDN and CDR2 is FVKESK in the germline V gene. The CDR3 is 12 residues long. Trimming took 4 bases from V and 8 from J, leaving 11 bases between them. The CDR3 loop is CASSLTLGGYTF. The DNA of the CDR3 is TGTGCCAGCAGCCTCACTTTGGGGGGCTACACCTTC.